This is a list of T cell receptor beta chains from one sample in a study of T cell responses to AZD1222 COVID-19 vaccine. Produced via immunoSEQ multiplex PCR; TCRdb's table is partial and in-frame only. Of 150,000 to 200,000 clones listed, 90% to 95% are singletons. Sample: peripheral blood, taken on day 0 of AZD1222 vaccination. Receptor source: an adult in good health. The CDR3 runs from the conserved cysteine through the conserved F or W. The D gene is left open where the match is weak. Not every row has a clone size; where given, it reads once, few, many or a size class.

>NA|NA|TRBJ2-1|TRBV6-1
TGTGCCAGCAGTGAACCCGCGGACCGCCCTAGTTCCTACAATGAGCAGTTCTTC
CASSEPADRPSSYNEQFF
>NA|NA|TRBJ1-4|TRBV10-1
TGCGCCAGCAGTGAAGGAGACACTAATGAAAAACTGTTTTTT
CASSEGDTNEKLFF
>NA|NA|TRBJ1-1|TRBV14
TGTGCCAGCAGCCAGGCAGGGGTACGGACTGAAGCTTTCTTT
CASSQAGVRTEAFF
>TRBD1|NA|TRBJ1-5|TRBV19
TGTGCCAGTAGTCCCACAGGGGGCTCATGGAATCAGCCCCAGCATTTT
CASSPTGGSWNQPQHF
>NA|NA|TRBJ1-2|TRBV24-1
TGTGCCACCAGTAGTTTTAACTATGGCTACACCTTC
CATSSFNYGYTF
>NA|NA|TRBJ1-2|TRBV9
TGTGCCAGCAGCGTAGTATCCGCGGAGGGCTACACCTTC
CASSVVSAEGYTF
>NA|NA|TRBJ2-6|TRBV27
TGTGCCAGCAGCCAGCGACAGGTCTTTTACTCTGGGGCCAACGTCCTGACTTTC
CASSQRQVFYSGANVLTF
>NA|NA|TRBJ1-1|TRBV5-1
TGCGCCAGCGTTGGGAACACTGAAGCTTTCTTT
CASVGNTEAFF
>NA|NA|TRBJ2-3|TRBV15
TGTGCCACCAGCACGGGGGCCACAGATACGCAGTATTTT
CATSTGATDTQYF
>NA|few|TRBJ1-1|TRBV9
TGTGCCAGCAGCGATACAGGAGGAGGCACTGAAGCTTTCTTT
CASSDTGGGTEAFF
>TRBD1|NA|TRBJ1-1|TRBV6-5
TGTGCCAGCAGACCAACAGGGGGCCGGGGCACTGAAGCTTTCTTT
CASRPTGGRGTEAFF
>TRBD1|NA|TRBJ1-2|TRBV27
TGTGCCAGCAGTTGGGACAGGGACTATGGCTACACCTTC
CASSWDRDYGYTF
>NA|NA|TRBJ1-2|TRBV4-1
TGCGCCAGCAGCCAAGATGAAGGGGACAACTATGGCTACACCTTC
CASSQDEGDNYGYTF
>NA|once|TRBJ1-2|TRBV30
TGTGCCTGGAGTAAGTCGGGGGGCTACACCTTC
CAWSKSGGYTF
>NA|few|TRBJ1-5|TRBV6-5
TGTGCCAGCACTCAAGGGGGGGCGAACAATCAGCCCCAGCATTTT
CASTQGGANNQPQHF
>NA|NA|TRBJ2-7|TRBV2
TGTGCCAGCCTACAGGGTGGAAGCGAGCAGTACTTC
CASLQGGSEQYF
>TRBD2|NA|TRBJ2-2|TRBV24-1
TGTGCCACCAGTGCTCAGAAGGGACTAGCGGGCACCGGGGAGCTGTTTTTT
CATSAQKGLAGTGELFF
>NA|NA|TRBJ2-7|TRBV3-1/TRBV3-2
TGTGCCAGCAGACCTCCCGGGGGTGTGGACGAGCAGTACTTC
CASRPPGGVDEQYF
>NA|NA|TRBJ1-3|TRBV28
TGTGCCAGCAGTTTAACTCCACGAGGCACGTTCGGAAACACCATATATTTT
CASSLTPRGTFGNTIYF
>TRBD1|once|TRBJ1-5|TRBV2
TGTGCCAGCACAGGGGGTAATCAGCCCCAGCATTTT
CASTGGNQPQHF
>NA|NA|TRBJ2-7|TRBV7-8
TGTGCCAGCAGCTTATATCAGGGCCCTTCCTACGAGCAGTACTTC
CASSLYQGPSYEQYF
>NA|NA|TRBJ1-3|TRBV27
TGTGCCAGCAGTCCGTCGGTAGGGGAGGCTGGAAACACCATATATTTT
CASSPSVGEAGNTIYF
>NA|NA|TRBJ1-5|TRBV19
TGTGCCAGTAGTTTGATCAGCAATCAGCCCCAGCATTTT
CASSLISNQPQHF
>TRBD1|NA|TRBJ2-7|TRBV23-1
TGCGCCAGCAGTCAAACCCGGGACAGATCCTACGAGCAGTACTTC
CASSQTRDRSYEQYF
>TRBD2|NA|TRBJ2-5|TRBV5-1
TGCGCCAGCAGTCCCAAAGGACTAGCGGGAGCCCTACGAGGGGGGGAGACCCAGTACTTC
CASSPKGLAGALRGGETQYF
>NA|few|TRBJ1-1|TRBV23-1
TGCGCCAGCAGTCAATCTAAGCATAAGAACACTGAAGCTTTCTTT
CASSQSKHKNTEAFF
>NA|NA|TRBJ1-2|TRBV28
TGTGCCAGCAGTTTATCTCTACAGGGAGACTACACCTTC
CASSLSLQGDYTF
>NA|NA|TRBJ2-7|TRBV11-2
TGTGCCAGCAGCTTAGACGGTAGAGTCTACGAGCAGTACTTC
CASSLDGRVYEQYF
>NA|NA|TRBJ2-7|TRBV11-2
TGTGCCAGCAGTCCTAACAGGGACTCCTACGAGCAGTACTTC
CASSPNRDSYEQYF
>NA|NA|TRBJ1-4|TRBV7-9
TGTGCCAGCAGGCCTCCATTGGGAAATGAAAAACTGTTTTTT
CASRPPLGNEKLFF
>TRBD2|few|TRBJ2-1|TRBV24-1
TGTGCCACCAGTGACGCAACTAGCGGGAGCTACAATGAGCAGTTCTTC
CATSDATSGSYNEQFF
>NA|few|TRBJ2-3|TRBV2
TGTGCCAGCAGTGGACAGGGCACAGATACGCAGTATTTT
CASSGQGTDTQYF
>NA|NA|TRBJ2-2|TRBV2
TGTGCCAGCAGAGATCCGTCCACCGGGGAGCTGTTTTTT
CASRDPSTGELFF
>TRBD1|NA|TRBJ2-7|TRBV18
TGTGCCAGTCGGGACAGCGGAACCTACGAGCAGTACTTC
CASRDSGTYEQYF
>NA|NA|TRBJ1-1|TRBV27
TGTGCCAGCAGTCCGTTCCGGAACACTGAAGCTTTCTTT
CASSPFRNTEAFF
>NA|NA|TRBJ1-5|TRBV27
TGTGCCAGGGAACACCTCGCAGGGATACAGCCCCAGCATTTT
CAREHLAGIQPQHF